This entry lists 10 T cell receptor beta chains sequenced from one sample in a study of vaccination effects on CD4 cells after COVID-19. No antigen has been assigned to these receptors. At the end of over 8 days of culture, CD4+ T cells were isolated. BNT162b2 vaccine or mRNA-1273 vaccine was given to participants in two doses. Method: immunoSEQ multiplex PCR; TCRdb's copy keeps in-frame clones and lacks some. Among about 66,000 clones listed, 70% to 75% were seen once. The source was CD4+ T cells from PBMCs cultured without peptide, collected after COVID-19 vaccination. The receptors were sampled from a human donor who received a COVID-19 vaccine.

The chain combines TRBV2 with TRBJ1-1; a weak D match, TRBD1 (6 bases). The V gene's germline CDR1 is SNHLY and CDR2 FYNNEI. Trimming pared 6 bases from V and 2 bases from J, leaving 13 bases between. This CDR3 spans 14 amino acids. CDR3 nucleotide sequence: TGTGCCAGCAGGATTGGACAGCTAAACACTGAAGCTTTCTTT. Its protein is CASRIGQLNTEAFF.

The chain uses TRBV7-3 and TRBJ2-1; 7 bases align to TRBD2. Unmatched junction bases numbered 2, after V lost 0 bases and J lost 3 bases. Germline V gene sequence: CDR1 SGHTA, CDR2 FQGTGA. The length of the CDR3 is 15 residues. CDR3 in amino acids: CASSLTGGVYNEQFF. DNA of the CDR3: TGTGCCAGCAGCTTAACTGGGGGGGTCTACAATGAGCAGTTCTTC.

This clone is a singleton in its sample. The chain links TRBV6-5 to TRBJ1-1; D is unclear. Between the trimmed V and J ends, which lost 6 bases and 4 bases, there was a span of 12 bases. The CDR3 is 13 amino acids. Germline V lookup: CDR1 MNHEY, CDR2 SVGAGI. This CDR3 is CASSLILFTEAFF. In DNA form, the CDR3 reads TGTGCCAGCAGCCTGATATTGTTCACTGAAGCTTTCTTT.

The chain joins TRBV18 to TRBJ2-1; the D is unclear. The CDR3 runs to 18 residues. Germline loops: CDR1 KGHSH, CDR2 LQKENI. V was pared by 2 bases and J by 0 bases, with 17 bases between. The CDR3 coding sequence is TGTGCCAGCTCACCAGATAAAGTGAACGCTAGCTCCTACAATGAGCAGTTCTTC. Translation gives CASSPDKVNASSYNEQFF. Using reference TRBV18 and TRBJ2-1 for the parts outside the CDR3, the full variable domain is NAGVMQNPRHLVRRRGQEARLRCSPMKGHSHVYWYRQLPEEGLKFMVYLQKENIIDESGMPKERFSAEFPKEGPSILRIQQVVRGDSAAYFCASSPDKVNASSYNEQFFGPGTRLTVL.

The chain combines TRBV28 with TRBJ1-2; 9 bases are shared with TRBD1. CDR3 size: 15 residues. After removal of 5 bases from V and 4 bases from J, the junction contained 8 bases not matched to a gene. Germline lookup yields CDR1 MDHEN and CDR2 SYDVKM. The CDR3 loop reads CASSAGQGRVYGYTF. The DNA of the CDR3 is TGTGCCAGCAGTGCGGGACAGGGACGTGTCTATGGCTACACCTTC.

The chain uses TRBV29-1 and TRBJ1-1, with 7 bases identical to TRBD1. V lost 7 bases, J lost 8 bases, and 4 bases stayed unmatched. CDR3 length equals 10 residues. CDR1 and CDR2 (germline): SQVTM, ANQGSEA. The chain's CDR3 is CSGGTAEAFF. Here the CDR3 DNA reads TGCAGCGGAGGGACAGCGGAAGCTTTCTTT.

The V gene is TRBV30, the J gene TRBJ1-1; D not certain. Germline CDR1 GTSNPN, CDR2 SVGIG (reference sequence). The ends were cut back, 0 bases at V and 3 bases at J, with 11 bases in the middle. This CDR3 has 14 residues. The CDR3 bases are TGTGCCTGGAGTGTGTCGGATGGGGACACTGAAGCTTTCTTT. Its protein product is CAWSVSDGDTEAFF.

The CDR3 DNA reads as TGTGCCAGTACCCTAAAGGAAGGAAATTCACCCCTCCACTTT. Residues: CASTLKEGNSPLHF. This chain links TRBV19 with TRBJ1-6; D unresolved. The CDR3 spans 14 residues. CDR1 and CDR2 from the germline V gene are LNHDA and SQIVND (reference sequence). V was shortened by 7 bases and J by 7 bases, with 14 bases between the two germline ends.

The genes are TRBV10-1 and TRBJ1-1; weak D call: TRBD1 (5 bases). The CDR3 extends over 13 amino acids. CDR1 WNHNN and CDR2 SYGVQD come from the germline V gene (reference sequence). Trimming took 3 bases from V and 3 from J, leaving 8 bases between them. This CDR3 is CASSDWGDTEAFF. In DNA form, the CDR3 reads TGCGCCAGCAGTGACTGGGGGGACACTGAAGCTTTCTTT.

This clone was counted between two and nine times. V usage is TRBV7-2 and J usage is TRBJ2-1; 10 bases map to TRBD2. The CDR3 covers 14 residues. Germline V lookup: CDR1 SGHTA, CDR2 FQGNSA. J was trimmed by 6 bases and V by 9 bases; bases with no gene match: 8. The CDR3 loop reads CASTKLAGTNEQFF. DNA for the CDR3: TGTGCCAGTACAAAACTAGCGGGGACCAATGAGCAGTTCTTC.